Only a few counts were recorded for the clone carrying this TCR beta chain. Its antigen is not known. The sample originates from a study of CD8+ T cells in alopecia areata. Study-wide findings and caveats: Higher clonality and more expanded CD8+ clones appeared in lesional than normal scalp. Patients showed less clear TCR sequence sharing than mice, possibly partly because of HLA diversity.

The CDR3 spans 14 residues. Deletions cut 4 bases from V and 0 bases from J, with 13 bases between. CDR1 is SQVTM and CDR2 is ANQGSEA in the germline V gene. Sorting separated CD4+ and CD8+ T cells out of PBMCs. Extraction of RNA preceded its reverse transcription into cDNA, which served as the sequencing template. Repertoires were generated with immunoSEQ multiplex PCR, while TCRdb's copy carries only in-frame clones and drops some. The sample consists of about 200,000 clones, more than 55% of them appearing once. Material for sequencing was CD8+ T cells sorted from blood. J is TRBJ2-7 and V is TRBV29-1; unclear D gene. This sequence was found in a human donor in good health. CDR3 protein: CSVVSPESSYEQYF. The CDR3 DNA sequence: TGCAGCGTTGTATCTCCGGAGAGCTCCTACGAGCAGTACTTC.